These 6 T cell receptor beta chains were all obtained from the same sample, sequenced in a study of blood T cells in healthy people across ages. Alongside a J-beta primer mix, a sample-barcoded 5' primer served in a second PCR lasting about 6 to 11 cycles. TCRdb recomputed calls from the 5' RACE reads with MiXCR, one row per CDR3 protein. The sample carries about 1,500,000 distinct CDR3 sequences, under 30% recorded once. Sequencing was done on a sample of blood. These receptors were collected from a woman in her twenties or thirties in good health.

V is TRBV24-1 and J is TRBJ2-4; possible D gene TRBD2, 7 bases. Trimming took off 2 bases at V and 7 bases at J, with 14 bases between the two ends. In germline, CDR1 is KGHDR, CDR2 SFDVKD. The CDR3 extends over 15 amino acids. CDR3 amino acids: CATSDSRGAGNIQYF. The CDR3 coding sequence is TGTGCCACCAGTGATTCCCGGGGGGCCGGGAACATTCAGTACTTC.

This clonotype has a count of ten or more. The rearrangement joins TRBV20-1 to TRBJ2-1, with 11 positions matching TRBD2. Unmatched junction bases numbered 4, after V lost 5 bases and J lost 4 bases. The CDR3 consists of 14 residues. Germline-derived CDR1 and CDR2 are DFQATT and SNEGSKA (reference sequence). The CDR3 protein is CSAVSGREYNEQFF. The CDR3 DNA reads TGCAGTGCTGTTAGCGGGAGGGAGTACAATGAGCAGTTCTTC.

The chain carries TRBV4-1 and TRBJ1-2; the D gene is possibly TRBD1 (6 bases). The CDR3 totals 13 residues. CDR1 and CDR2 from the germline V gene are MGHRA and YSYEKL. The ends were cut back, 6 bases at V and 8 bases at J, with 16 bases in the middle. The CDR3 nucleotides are TGCGCCAGCAGACAATCCGGACAGTCCGGCTACACCTTC. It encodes CASRQSGQSGYTF.

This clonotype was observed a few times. CDR3 protein: CASSGTLEDIQYF. Written as DNA, the CDR3 is TGCGCCAGCAGTGGGACCCTAGAGGACATTCAGTACTTC. The rearrangement joins TRBV10-1 to TRBJ2-4; D is ambiguous. The V end was cut by 4 bases, the J end by 8 bases, with 12 bases between. The CDR3 spans 13 residues. Germline CDR1 WNHNN, CDR2 SYGVQD (reference sequence).

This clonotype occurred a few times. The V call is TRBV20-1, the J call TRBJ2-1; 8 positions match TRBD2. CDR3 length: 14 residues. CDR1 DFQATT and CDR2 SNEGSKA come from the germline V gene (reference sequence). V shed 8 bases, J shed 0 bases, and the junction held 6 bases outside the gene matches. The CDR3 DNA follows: TGCAGTTCACCGGGAGGGAGCTCCTACAATGAGCAGTTCTTC. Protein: CSSPGGSSYNEQFF.

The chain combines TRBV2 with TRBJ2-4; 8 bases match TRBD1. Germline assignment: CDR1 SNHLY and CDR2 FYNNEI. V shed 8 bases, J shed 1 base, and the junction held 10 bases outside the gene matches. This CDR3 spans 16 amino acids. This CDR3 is CASLRPGGWAKNIQYF. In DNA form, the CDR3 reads TGTGCCAGCTTACGCCCAGGGGGCTGGGCCAAAAACATTCAGTACTTC.